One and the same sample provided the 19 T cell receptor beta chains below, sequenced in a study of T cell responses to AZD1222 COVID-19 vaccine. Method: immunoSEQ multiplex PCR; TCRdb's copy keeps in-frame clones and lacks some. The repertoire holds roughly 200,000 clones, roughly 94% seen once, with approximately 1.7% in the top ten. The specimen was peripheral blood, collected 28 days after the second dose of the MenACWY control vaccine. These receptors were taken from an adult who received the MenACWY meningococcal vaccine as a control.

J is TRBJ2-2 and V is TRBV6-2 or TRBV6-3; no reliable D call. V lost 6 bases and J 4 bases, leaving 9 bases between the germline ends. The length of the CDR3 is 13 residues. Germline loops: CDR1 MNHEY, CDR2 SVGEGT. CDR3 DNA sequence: TGTGCCAGCAGCTTTGGCATCACCGGGGAGCTGTTTTTT. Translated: CASSFGITGELFF.

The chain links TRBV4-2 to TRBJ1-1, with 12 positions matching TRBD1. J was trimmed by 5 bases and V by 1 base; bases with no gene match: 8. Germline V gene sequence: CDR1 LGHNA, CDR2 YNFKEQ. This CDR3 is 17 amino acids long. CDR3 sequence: CASSQAGQGARRTEAFF. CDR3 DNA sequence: TGTGCCAGCAGCCAAGCGGGACAGGGGGCGAGGCGGACTGAAGCTTTCTTT.

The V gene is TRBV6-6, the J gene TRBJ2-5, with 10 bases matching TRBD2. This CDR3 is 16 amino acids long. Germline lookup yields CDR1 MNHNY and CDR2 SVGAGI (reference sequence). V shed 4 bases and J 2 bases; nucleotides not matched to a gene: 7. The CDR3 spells CASSSPSGSRQETQYF. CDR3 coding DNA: TGTGCCAGCAGTTCGCCTAGCGGGAGTAGGCAAGAGACCCAGTACTTC.

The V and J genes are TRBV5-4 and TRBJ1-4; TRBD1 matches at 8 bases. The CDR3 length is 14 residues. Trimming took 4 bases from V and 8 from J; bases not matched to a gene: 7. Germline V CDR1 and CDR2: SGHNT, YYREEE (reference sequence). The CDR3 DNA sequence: TGTGCCAGCAGCCCCGGACAGGGAATAGAAAAACTGTTTTTT. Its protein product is CASSPGQGIEKLFF.

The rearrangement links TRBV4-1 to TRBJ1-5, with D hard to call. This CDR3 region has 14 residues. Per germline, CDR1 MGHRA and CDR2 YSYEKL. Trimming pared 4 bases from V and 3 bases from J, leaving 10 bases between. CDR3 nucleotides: TGCGCCAGCAGCCTGGTCGAGACCAATCAGCCCCAGCATTTT. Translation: CASSLVETNQPQHF.

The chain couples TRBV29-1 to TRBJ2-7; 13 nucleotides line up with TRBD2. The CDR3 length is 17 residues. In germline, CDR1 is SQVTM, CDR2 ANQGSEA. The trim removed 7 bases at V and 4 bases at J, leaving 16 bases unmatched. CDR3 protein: CSAVPWTSGGLMYEQYF. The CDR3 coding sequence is TGCAGCGCAGTACCATGGACTAGCGGGGGTTTAATGTACGAGCAGTACTTC.

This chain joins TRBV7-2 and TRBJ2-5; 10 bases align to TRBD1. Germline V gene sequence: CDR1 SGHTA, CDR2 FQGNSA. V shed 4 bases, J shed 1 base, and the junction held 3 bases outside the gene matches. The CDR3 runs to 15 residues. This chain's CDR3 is CASSSRTGGQETQYF. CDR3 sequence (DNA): TGTGCCAGCAGCTCCCGGACAGGGGGCCAAGAGACCCAGTACTTC.

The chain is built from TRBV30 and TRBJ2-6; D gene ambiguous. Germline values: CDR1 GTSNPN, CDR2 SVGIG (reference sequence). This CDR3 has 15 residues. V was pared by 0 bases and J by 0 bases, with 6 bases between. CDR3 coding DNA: TGTGCCTGGAGTGTTCGCGGCTCTGGGGCCAACGTCCTGACTTTC. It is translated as CAWSVRGSGANVLTF.

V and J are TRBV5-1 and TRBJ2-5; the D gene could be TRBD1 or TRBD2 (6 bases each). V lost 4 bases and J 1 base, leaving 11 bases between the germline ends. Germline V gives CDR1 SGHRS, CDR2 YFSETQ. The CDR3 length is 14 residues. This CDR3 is CASSGGTLQETQYF. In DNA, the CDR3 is TGCGCCAGCAGCGGCGGGACACTCCAAGAGACCCAGTACTTC.

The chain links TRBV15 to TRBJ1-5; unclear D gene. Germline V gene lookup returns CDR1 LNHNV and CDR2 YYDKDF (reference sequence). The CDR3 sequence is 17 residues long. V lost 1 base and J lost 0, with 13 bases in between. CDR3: CATSRVEGQYSNQPQHF. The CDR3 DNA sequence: TGTGCCACCAGCAGAGTCGAGGGCCAGTATAGCAATCAGCCCCAGCATTTT.

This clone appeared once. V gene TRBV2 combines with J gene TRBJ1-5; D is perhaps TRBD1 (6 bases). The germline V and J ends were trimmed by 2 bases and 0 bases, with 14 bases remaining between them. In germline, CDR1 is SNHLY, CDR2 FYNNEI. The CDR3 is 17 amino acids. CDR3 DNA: TGTGCCAGCAGTGAATCCCTGGGACACTATAGCAATCAGCCCCAGCATTTT. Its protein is CASSESLGHYSNQPQHF.

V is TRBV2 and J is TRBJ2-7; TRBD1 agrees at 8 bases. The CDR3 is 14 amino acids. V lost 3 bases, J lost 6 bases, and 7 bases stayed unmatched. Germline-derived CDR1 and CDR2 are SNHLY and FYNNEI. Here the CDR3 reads CASSERQGIGEQYF. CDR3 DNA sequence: TGTGCCAGCAGTGAGAGACAGGGGATCGGCGAGCAGTACTTC.

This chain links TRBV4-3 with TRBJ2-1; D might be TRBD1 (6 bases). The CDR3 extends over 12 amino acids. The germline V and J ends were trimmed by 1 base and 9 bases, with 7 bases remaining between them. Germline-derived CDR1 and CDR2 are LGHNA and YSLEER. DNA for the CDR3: TGCGCCAGCAGCCAAGGGACAGTTGAGCAGTTCTTC. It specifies CASSQGTVEQFF.

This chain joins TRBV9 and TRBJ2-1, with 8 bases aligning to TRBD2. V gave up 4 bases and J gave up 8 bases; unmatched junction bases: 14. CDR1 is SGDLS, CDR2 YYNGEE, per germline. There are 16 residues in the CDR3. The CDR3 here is CASSPTGGQGWDEQFF. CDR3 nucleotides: TGTGCCAGCAGCCCGACGGGGGGGCAGGGCTGGGATGAGCAGTTCTTC.

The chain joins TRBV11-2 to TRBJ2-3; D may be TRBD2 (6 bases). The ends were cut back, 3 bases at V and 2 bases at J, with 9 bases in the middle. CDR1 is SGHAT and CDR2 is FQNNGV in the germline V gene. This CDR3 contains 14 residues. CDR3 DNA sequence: TGTGCCAGCAGCTTTGGCGGGATCACAGATACGCAGTATTTT. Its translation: CASSFGGITDTQYF.

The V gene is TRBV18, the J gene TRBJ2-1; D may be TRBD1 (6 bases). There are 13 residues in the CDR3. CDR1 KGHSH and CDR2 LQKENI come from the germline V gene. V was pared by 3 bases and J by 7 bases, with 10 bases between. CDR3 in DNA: TGTGCCAGCTCACCGGGGACACCAAATGAGCAGTTCTTC. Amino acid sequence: CASSPGTPNEQFF.

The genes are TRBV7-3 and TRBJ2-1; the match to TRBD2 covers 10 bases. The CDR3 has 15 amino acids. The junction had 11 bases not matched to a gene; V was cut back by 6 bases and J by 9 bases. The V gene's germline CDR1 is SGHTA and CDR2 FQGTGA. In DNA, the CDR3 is TGTGCCAGCAGTCAGCAGGCTAGCGGGAGTAGTGAGCAGTTCTTC. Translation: CASSQQASGSSEQFF.

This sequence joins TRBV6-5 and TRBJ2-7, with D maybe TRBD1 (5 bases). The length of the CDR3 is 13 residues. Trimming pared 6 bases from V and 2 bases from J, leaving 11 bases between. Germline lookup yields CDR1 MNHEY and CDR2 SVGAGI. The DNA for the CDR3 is TGTGCCAGCAGACTGACAGACACCTACGAGCAGTACTTC. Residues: CASRLTDTYEQYF.

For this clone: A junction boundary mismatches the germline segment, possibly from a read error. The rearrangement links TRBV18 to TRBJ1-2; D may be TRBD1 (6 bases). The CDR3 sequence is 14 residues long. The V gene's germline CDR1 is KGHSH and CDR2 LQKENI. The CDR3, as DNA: TGTGCCAGCTCCCCACCCGGGACACCTGATGGCTACACCTTC. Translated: CASSPPGTPDGYTF.